This TCR beta chain was observed in a study of cytomegalovirus exposure and HLA in healthy donors (dated by TCRdb to about 2017). For the wider study: An earlier analysis of roughly 630 of the donors reported 250 to 350 Gb of sequence data and 100 million to 130 million unique TCR beta sequences from around 200 million T cells. An early release covering around 630 HLA-typed donors comprised 250 to 350 gigabases of sequencing data and roughly 85 million unique TCR sequences. Of the 300 to 500 genotyped donors, approximately 80% were placed in the genetic ancestry cluster associated with self-reported Caucasian donors. The study was designed to test whether signatures of past pathogen exposure could be identified by cataloging public T cell receptors. The study used immunosequencing to profile the T cell repertoires of several hundred subjects and linked those repertoires to cytomegalovirus serostatus. Besides the first cohort of 500 to 700 subjects, a separate validation cohort made up of roughly 120 different subjects was used. The study combined high-throughput TCR immunosequencing, statistical association of individual TCRs with disease status, and machine learning to predict cytomegalovirus infection status. A later analysis re-analyzed previously published TCR beta repertoires from 666 donors and added high-resolution HLA genotyping to study TCR occurrence patterns. In the later analysis, no new phenotypic data were used to find candidate immune exposures; instead, reliance was placed on TCR beta sequences and their occurrence across donors. To decide whether each TCR beta V gene segment behaved as functional or pseudogenic, an earlier analysis of some 600 of the donors relied on high-throughput TCR beta sequencing. Donor age, sex, ethnicity and CMV serostatus were compiled together with the repertoire data. Genome-wide SNP genotypes for about 55% of the 666 donors were used in a later genetic analysis, which treated that subset as a discovery cohort. Every repertoire in the discovery cohort had been generated on one and the same sequencing platform. Class I and class II HLA loci were covered by the typing at four-digit resolution. The number of typed donors differed by locus: about 620-640 for A, B, C, DRB1 and DQB1; approximately 540 for DQA1; fewer than 610 for DPA1; and about 470 for DPB1. Because of strong linkage in the cohort, four to six DR-DQ haplotypes were treated as single units for association and clustering. Across around 400 genotyped donors of the cohort, an average of about 240,000 unique TCR beta nucleotide sequences per donor were sequenced, and roughly 17% of those sequences were non-productive.

A few counts support this clone. Its antigen remains unidentified. It has no much larger one-base neighbor in the sample; base qualities were not kept. Library construction relied on the immunoSEQ multiplex PCR assay. For the multiplex PCR, a mixture combining 60 forward primers for TCR Vbeta segments and 13 reverse primers for TCR Jbeta segments was used. The CDR3 region of rearranged TCR beta genes was amplified from genomic DNA by a multiplex PCR assay. The amplified TCR beta libraries were sequenced on the Illumina HiSeq System as 87-base-pair reads. As for how the authors treated the data: A later analysis tallied roughly 78 million unique TCR beta chains across the 660 or so repertoires, and some 10 million of those chains were shared by two or more donors. To remove PCR and sequencing errors, raw reads were error-corrected and collapsed into unique sequences using a nearest-neighbor algorithm that merged closely related sequences. To assign V, D and J gene segments, CDR3 sequences were aligned to IMGT reference sequences. For a sequence to be retained, a match of at least six nucleotides was required to both a V gene segment and a J gene segment. A rearrangement was called productive if the CDR3 had no stop codons and remained in frame with V and J, and every other rearrangement was called non-productive. CDR3 was defined according to IMGT convention as the region running from the second conserved V-encoded cysteine to the conserved J-encoded phenylalanine. The earlier analysis of 450 to 750 of the donors excluded any sequence lacking an unambiguous match to a single V gene segment. In an earlier analysis of around 590 of the donors, a V segment was called functional when productive rearrangements were above 56.7%, and segregating when the standard deviation between donors exceeded 5%. A statistical classification framework was built for diagnosing cytomegalovirus status from the catalog of TCR beta chain sequences. In a later analysis, V and J genes were assigned by comparing TCR nucleotide sequences against IMGT/GENE-DB human TR gene sequences. A later analysis assigned CDR3 sequences and most-parsimonious VDJ recombination scenarios with the TCRdist pipeline. In a later analysis, every TCR beta chain was defined by the combination of its CDR3 amino acid sequence and its V-gene family, and reads without a unique V-gene family were dropped. A later analysis removed 592 highly shared, low-generation-probability nucleotide sequences to deal with suspected cross-contamination and a sequencing artifact. A later analysis calculated a clonal expansion index for each public chain from normalized within-repertoire ranks of inferred template counts. A later analysis computed generation probabilities with a VDJ recombination model fitted to out-of-frame rearrangements, and checked the results against IGoR. In a later analysis, hypergeometric tests were used to score TCR-TCR, TCR-HLA and TCR-CMV co-occurrence, with a repertoire-size bias correction applied to TCR pairs. False discovery rates were estimated in a later analysis by permuting HLA or CMV assignments 20 times. In a later analysis, co-occurring TCRs were grouped using DBSCAN, and TCRdist sequence similarity was added for clustering within HLA-allele-positive subsets. Repertoires with fewer than 30,000 or more than 120,000 public chains, plus five repertoires with anomalous nucleotide sharing, were excluded from co-occurrence clustering. TCRdb retrieved this table from immuneACCESS and kept in-frame rearrangements only. Not all clones are present; in checked studies, unresolved V genes account for under half, and no reason is known for the remainder. D and trimming were read from the DNA, whereas the V and J calls and clone size are those reported in that table. Across this sample there are under 200,000 clones, with roughly 70% seen only once. The ten largest account for 1.8% of the sample.

The cohort was made up of several hundred healthy bone marrow donors. All cohort members were sampled while nominally healthy, although unrecorded immune exposures were likely present. The donor tested CMV seronegative, placing the donor among the 300 to 400 seronegative members of the cohort. Each donor provided a peripheral blood sample, and peripheral blood mononuclear cells were used for TCR beta sequencing. Genomic DNA was extracted from the blood cell samples with the Qiagen DNeasy Blood Extraction Kit. V was cut back by 8 bases and J by 0 bases, leaving a gap of 18 bases between them. The germline V gene yields SGHDT for CDR1 and YYEEEE for CDR2. Including the terminal cysteine and phenylalanine, the CDR3 comprises 17 residues. The entry retains the CDR3 DNA only, 51 bases that are in frame from base 1. What the study reported, not specific to this receptor: Most CMV-associated TCR beta chains appeared to be HLA-restricted in a later analysis, and the HLA associations seemed to be driven largely by CMV exposure. According to the authors, the approach could potentially be generalized to other disease states and immunological phenotypes. In both the original and validation cohorts, the classifier was reported to diagnose cytomegalovirus status with high specificity and sensitivity. A later analysis found that HLA-associated TCR beta chains were more clonally expanded and had lower generation probabilities than equally common non-associated chains. The earlier analysis of 587 of the donors excluded roughly 16 rarely observed V segments, including chromosome 9 orphons, because counts were too low. A later genetic analysis reported fewer N-insertions in productive TCRs among donors in an Asian-associated ancestry cluster than the roughly 620-donor mean. A later genetic analysis associated a missense DCLRE1C variant with V-gene and J-gene trimming of TCR beta chains, and an independent cohort replicated the association. According to a later analysis, parvovirus B19, influenza, CMV and Epstein-Barr virus appeared linked to several top co-occurrence clusters. A cluster of highly shared sequence variants was judged likely to represent a technical artifact of the sequencing pipeline. An earlier analysis of 587 of the donors showed that most TCR beta V segments appeared in productive rearrangements either about 87% or about 30% of the time, which broadly matched IMGT annotations. In this cohort, only TCR beta chains were sequenced, and detectable features were limited by the absence of alpha or paired-chain data. Most TCR sequences were seen in very few donors, while some public TCRs were found in many individuals. A later analysis associated roughly 17,000 TCR beta sequences with specific HLA alleles at a false discovery rate of 0.05. Roughly uniform sequencing depth across donors was assumed in presence/absence analyses, although this assumption may not hold. In the study, 150 to 200 TCR beta chains were listed as associated with cytomegalovirus. In a later analysis, TCR association rates were found to vary across HLA loci, with the most associated TCRs seen for DRB1 alleles and the fewest for HLA-C alleles. CMV serostatus was the only immune exposure information available for the cohort. A further reported finding was that TCR beta sequences accurately predicted the HLA-A and HLA-B alleles for most subjects in the first cohort. Some IMGT-functional V segments, including TRBV6-2 and TRBV6-3, could not be distinguished by the 87-base-pair reads and were therefore excluded. Because HLA typing was missing for some donors at each locus, association tests included only the typed subset. In vitro tests confirmed that three of the cytomegalovirus-associated TCR beta chains recognize cytomegalovirus antigens. Correlated functional status among segregating V segments might reflect linkage disequilibrium, but an unknown experimental factor could not be ruled out. Assigning TCR associations to individual alleles was difficult when HLA alleles, especially DR and DQ, strongly co-occurred.

Material: PBMCs. The V gene is TRBV5-6 and the J gene is TRBJ2-6; TRBD1 is a weak D gene call, 5 bases matching. The TCR sequence derives from a woman between 25 and 40 years old in good health and CMV-seronegative. The nucleotide sequence reads as follows: TGTGCCAGGACGCCCGGACACCGAAGCTCTGGGGCCAACGTCCTGACTTTC. Translation gives CARTPGHRSSGANVLTF.